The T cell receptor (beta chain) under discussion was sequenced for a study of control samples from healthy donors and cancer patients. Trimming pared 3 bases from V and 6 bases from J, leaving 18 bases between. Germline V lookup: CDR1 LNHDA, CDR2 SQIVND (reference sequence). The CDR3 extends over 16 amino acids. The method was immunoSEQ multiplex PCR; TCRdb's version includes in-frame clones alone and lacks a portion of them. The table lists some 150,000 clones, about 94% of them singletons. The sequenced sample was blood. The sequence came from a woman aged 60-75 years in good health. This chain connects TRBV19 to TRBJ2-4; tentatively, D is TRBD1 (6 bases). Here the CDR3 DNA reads TGTGCCAGTAGTATGAAGGGGACATACGGCCGAAACATTCAGTACTTC. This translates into CASSMKGTYGRNIQYF. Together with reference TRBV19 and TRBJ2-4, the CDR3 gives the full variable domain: DGGITQSPKYLFRKEGQNVTLSCEQNLNHDAMYWYRQDPGQGLRLIYYSQIVNDFQKGDIAEGYSVSREKKESFPLTVTSAQKNPTAFYLCASSMKGTYGRNIQYFGAGTRLSVL.